In this sample, the clone carrying this T cell receptor (beta chain) turned up a few times. This entry comes from a study of blood T cell repertoires in COVID-19. Across the study: Collection of acute and convalescent COVID-19 samples took place in the United States, Italy and Spain. The cDNA or gDNA used as material had been derived from T cells, B-cell-depleted T cells, or PBMCs.

Per the original data handling: Cell counts per sample came from amplifying reference gene primers. Sequencing was performed with immunoSEQ multiplex PCR; in TCRdb, only in-frame clones are kept and a portion is missing. V, J and clone size reflect that table, while D and trimming were determined from the DNA. The table has about 150,000 clones, roughly four fifths seen once. This CDR3 has 16 amino acids. Germline V gene lookup returns CDR1 SGHTA and CDR2 FQGNSA. V lost 1 base and J lost 6; bases outside the gene matches: 8. The TCR comes from a woman aged 80 or over with acute or convalescent COVID-19. The chain carries TRBV7-2 and TRBJ2-3, with TRBD2 matching over 9 bases. The sequencing input was peripheral blood. CDR3 region: CASSLGRGGRGDTQYF. CDR3 nucleotide sequence: TGTGCCAGCAGCTTAGGGCGAGGCGGGAGGGGGGATACGCAGTATTTT.